Listed below are T cell receptor beta chains from one sample, sequenced in a study of blood T cell repertoires in COVID-19. The repertoire was sequenced with immunoSEQ multiplex PCR; TCRdb's copy has only in-frame clones and lacks some. Here the sample spans 150,000 to 200,000 clones, more than 70% being singletons. Material for sequencing was peripheral blood. Receptors were obtained from a woman aged 55 to 70 with acute or convalescent COVID-19. Both conserved end residues are part of each CDR3.

>TRBV27|TRBJ1-1
CASSLSPGSNTEAFF
>TRBV14|TRBJ1-2
CASSQDLFGAGYGYTF
>TRBV27|TRBJ1-3
CASSLRGPISGNTIYF
>TRBV3-1/TRBV3-2|TRBJ2-2
CASSLSYRGRTGELFF
>TRBV6-6|TRBJ1-1
CASTLSFRGLSTEAFF
>TRBV28|TRBJ1-1
CASRLGTSAAFF
>TRBV18|TRBJ1-2
CASSGDISGYTF
>TRBV18|TRBJ1-2
CASSPLTDPTAGHYGYTF
>TRBV9|TRBJ2-1
CASSSGGPYNEQFF
>TRBV20-1|TRBJ1-2
CSARNRGRDTF
>TRBV2|TRBJ1-2
CASSDVRLANYGYTF
>TRBV30|TRBJ2-1
CALTSGIHEQFF
>TRBV15|TRBJ1-5
CATATTGGRGGPQHF
>TRBV6-6|TRBJ1-5
CASRPGQARQPQHF
>TRBV28|TRBJ2-3
CASNNRGTDTQYF
>TRBV19|TRBJ1-2
CASSIQGNGDYGYTF
>TRBV28|TRBJ1-1
CASTGQSNTEAFF
>TRBV6-6|TRBJ1-1
CASGRNRDTEAFF
>TRBV18|TRBJ1-1
CASSPPRGGTEAFF
>TRBV4-1|TRBJ2-1
CASSPLVGYEQFF
>TRBV19|TRBJ2-3
CASSYTVTDTQYF
>TRBV6-5|TRBJ1-5
CASSRQGSDQPQHF
>TRBV19|TRBJ1-5
CASSDRVNQPQHF
>TRBV7-3|TRBJ2-3
CASSSASGRTTDTQYF
>TRBV5-6|TRBJ1-1
CASSFILRGIITEAFF
>TRBV29-1|TRBJ1-5
CSVVTGGSQPQHF
>TRBV7-3|TRBJ2-1
CASSLFASGSSYNEQFF
>TRBV30|TRBJ1-5
CAWSRDGQYNQPQHF
>TRBV6-5|TRBJ1-1
CASTPGRNTEAFF
>TRBV3-1/TRBV3-2|TRBJ2-7
CASVSSSYEQYF
>TRBV10-1|TRBJ2-3
CASSALAGARGPTDTQYF
>TRBV10-3|TRBJ1-2
CAISGGEGENYGYTF
>TRBV3-1/TRBV3-2|TRBJ1-4
CASSQVDRGPNEKLFF
>TRBV9|TRBJ1-3
CASSARQGPGNTIYF
>TRBV7-2|TRBJ2-1
CASLLGGRGEQFF
>TRBV11-3|TRBJ2-1
CASSPSPGDLNEQFF
>TRBV7-9|TRBJ1-1
CASSLSGANTEAFF
>TRBV24-1|TRBJ2-5
CATSATDRLGETQYF
>TRBV5-5|TRBJ1-3
CASSLSAGNTIYF
>TRBV5-1|TRBJ1-2
CASSPGQPLNYGYTF
>TRBV19|TRBJ2-7
CASSASNRDRASF
>TRBV4-2|TRBJ2-3
CASSPAATSTDTQYF
>TRBV19|TRBJ1-2
CASSILSTNYGYTF
>TRBV6-1|TRBJ1-2
CASSEAGRQGSGYTF
>TRBV4-1|TRBJ1-2
CASSQDLGTGSGYTF
>TRBV7-6|TRBJ2-1
CASSLEGTSGNEQFF
>TRBV29-1|TRBJ1-1
CSVESTRDRASEAFF
>TRBV28|TRBJ1-4
CASRGQGGRLGEKLFF
>TRBV9|TRBJ1-4
CASSGGISTNEKLFF
>TRBV18|TRBJ1-2
CASSPRTVLNGYTF
>TRBV9|TRBJ1-4
CASSAGGQSEKLFF